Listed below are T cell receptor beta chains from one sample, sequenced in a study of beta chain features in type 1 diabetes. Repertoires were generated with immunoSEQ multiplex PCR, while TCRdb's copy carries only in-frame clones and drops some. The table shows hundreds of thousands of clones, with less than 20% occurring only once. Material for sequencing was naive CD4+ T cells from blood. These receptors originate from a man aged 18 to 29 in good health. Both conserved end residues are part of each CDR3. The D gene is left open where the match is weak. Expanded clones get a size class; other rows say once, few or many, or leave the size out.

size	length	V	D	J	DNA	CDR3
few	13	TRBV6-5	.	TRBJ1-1	TGTGCCAGCAGCCCACAGAGTAACACTGAAGCTTTCTTT	CASSPQSNTEAFF
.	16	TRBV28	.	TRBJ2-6	TGTGCCAGCAGTTTGCAGGGGTGGCCTGGGGCCAACGTCCTGACTTTC	CASSLQGWPGANVLTF
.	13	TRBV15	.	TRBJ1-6	TGTGCCACCAGCAGAGATCTCGGTTCACCCCTCCACTTT	CATSRDLGSPLHF
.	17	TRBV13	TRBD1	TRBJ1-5	TGTGCCAGCAGGCGGACAGGGGATTCGGGTAGCAATCAGCCCCAGCATTTT	CASRRTGDSGSNQPQHF
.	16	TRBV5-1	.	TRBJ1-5	TGCGCCAGCAGCTTGGGGGACGAATTCGCGAATCAGCCCCAGCATTTT	CASSLGDEFANQPQHF
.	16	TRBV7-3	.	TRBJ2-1	TGTGCCAGCAGCCCCGGACCTCCGAGCTCCTACAATGAGCAGTTCTTC	CASSPGPPSSYNEQFF
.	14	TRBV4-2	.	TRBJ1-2	TGTGCCAGCAGCCAAGCCCCGGGAAACTATGGCTACACCTTC	CASSQAPGNYGYTF
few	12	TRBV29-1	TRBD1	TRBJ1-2	TGCAGCGTACAGGGGAGTAACTATGGCTACACCTTC	CSVQGSNYGYTF
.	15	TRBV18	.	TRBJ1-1	TGTGCCAGCTCACCACCGATCGCGGTGACCACTGAAGCTTTCTTT	CASSPPIAVTTEAFF
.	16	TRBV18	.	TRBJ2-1	TGTGCCAGCTCACCTTCGAGGACCCGGGATTACAATGAGCAGTTCTTC	CASSPSRTRDYNEQFF
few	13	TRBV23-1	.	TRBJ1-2	TGCGCCAGCAGTCCCCCCACCGTACCAGGCTACACCTTC	CASSPPTVPGYTF
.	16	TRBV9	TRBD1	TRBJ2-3	TGTGCCAGCAGCGTATCCCCGGACAGGGGGAGGGATACGCAGTATTTT	CASSVSPDRGRDTQYF
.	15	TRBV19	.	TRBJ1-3	TGTGCCAGTAGGACGGACAGCCTTACTGGAAACACCATATATTTT	CASRTDSLTGNTIYF
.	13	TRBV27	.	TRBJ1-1	TGTGCCAGCAGTAGAGGGATCGGGCGGAAAGCTTTCTTT	CASSRGIGRKAFF
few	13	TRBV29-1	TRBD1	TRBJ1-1	TGCAGCGTTGAAGGGACAGGGGACACTGAAGCTTTCTTT	CSVEGTGDTEAFF
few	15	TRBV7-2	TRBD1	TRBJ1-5	TGTGCCAGCAGCCCAACTGACAGGGTTGGTCAGCCCCAGCATTTT	CASSPTDRVGQPQHF
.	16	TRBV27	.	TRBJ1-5	TGTGCCAGCAGTTTATGGGGAAGGGGCGGCAATCAGCCCCAGCATTTT	CASSLWGRGGNQPQHF
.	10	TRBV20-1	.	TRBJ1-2	TGCAGTGGGCAGCTCGGTGGCTACACCTTC	CSGQLGGYTF
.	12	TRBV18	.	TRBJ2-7	TGTGCCAGCTCTGAACAGGGTTACGAGCAGTACTTC	CASSEQGYEQYF
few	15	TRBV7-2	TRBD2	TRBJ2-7	TGTGCCAGCAGCTCCATGACTAGCGGGCGCTACGAGCAGTACTTC	CASSSMTSGRYEQYF
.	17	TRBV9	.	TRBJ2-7	TGTGCCAGCAGCGTACGTTACTCCAGGGCTAGCTCCTACGAGCAGTACTTC	CASSVRYSRASSYEQYF
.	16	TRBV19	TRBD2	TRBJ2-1	TGTGCCAGTAGTCTGGGACTAGCGGGAGGGCTGAATGAGCAGTTCTTC	CASSLGLAGGLNEQFF
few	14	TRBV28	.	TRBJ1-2	TGTGCCACCCAGGAGTCCGGCAGGGACTATGGCTACACCTTC	CATQESGRDYGYTF
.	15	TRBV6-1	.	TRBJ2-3	TGTGCCAGCAGTGAGGGGGGACGCAGCACAGATACGCAGTATTTT	CASSEGGRSTDTQYF
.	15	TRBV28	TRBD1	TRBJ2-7	TGTGCCAGCAGGGCCTGGTGGGACAGACTCTACGAGCAGTACTTC	CASRAWWDRLYEQYF
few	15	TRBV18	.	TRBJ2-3	TGTGCCAGCTCACCTGGACACACTAGCACAGATACGCAGTATTTT	CASSPGHTSTDTQYF
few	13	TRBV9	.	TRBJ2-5	TGTGCCAGCAGCGTAGCTAGCACCGAGACCCAGTACTTC	CASSVASTETQYF
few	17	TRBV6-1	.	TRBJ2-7	TGTGCCATCAGTGATAGCAGGACACGCCTAACCTCCTACGAGCAGTACTTC	CAISDSRTRLTSYEQYF
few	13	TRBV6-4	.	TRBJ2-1	TGTGCCAGCAGTGAACAGGGAGGGAATGAGCAGTTCTTC	CASSEQGGNEQFF
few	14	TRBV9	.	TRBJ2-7	TGTGCCAGCAGCGTCCGGGACGGCCCCTACGAGCAGTACTTC	CASSVRDGPYEQYF
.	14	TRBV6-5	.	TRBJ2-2	TGTGCCAGCAGCCAGACAAGAAACACCGGGGAGCTGTTTTTT	CASSQTRNTGELFF
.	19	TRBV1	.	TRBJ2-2	TGCACCAGCAGCCACGATCCGGGACTAGCGGGAGAGAACACCGGGGAGCTGTTTTTT	CTSSHDPGLAGENTGELFF
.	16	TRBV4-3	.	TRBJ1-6	TGCGCCAGCAGCCAATCGACAAGCTCCTATAATTCACCCCTCCACTTT	CASSQSTSSYNSPLHF
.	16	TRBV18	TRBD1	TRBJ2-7	TGTGCCAGCTCACCTCAGGGGGCCAAACCTTCCTACGAGCAGTACTTC	CASSPQGAKPSYEQYF